This T cell receptor (beta chain) was retrieved from a study of blood T cells in healthy people across ages. In the case of this clonotype: What it recognizes is unknown. The junction does not match germline at one end; this may be a read error.

The germline V gene has CDR1 MNHEY and CDR2 SMNVEV (reference sequence). The CDR3 totals 17 residues. Study-level findings and limits: Age showed a roughly linear inverse relationship with TCR beta diversity per million T cells. PBMCs went unsorted, and a conclusive naive versus antigen-experienced comparison was therefore prevented.

It was with a sample-barcoded 5' primer and a J-beta primer mix that a second PCR of about 6 to 11 cycles was run. TCRdb independently ran MiXCR on the 5' RACE reads; one entry per CDR3 protein. Of around 1,600,000 distinct CDR3 sequences listed, under 55% are singletons. Donation came from healthy Caucasian individuals in Russia who were aged about 6 to 95. V is TRBV27 and J is TRBJ2-6; no firm D call. This TCR derives from a woman under 30 in good health. Sequencing was carried out using blood. CDR3 loop: CASPPEKGSSEANVLTF. The CDR3 region has the DNA TGTGCCAGCCCCCCGGAAAAGGGCAGCTCTGAGGCCAACGTCCTGACTTTC.